These T cell receptor beta chains were read from a single sample in a study of blood T cell repertoires in COVID-19. TCRdb's table, derived via immunoSEQ multiplex PCR, lists solely in-frame clones and lacks some. The repertoire consists of about 240,000 clones, with about four fifths occurring once and the leading ten covering 3.6%. Sequencing was done on a sample of PBMCs or T cells enriched from blood (not recorded which). The receptors were gathered from a middle-aged woman who had been exposed to COVID-19. CDR3s include the opening cysteine and the closing phenylalanine or tryptophan. A D gene is named only where the DNA matches it firmly. For some rows the clone size is stated as once, few or many, or as a class when expanded; others skip it.

cdr3_nt cdr3_aa d_call clone_size v_call cdr3_length j_call
TGTGCCAGCAGCCCCCGTCATAGGGGATGGAGTGACAATGAGCAGTTCTTC CASSPRHRGWSDNEQFF NA NA TRBV14 17 TRBJ2-1
TGCGCCAGCAGCTTCGGGACAGGGGTTGGGCAAGAGACCCAGTACTTC CASSFGTGVGQETQYF TRBD1 NA TRBV5-1 16 TRBJ2-5
TGCGCCAGCAGCTTGGCCAGTCCCTCGCGGTTTCGAGCCCTCCACTTT CASSLASPSRFRALHF NA once TRBV5-1 16 TRBJ1-6
TGTGCCACCAGCGAAAACAGGGGGCTTAACTATGGCTACACCTTC CATSENRGLNYGYTF TRBD1 many TRBV15 15 TRBJ1-2
TGTGCCAGCAGCGATGCTACAGGGGGTAGGTACGAGCAGTACTTC CASSDATGGRYEQYF TRBD1 NA TRBV13 15 TRBJ2-7
TGTGCCAGTAGTATCGGCGGACAGGGAAGACACTATGGCTACACCTTC CASSIGGQGRHYGYTF TRBD1 NA TRBV19 16 TRBJ1-2
TGTGCCAGCAGCCGGGCGCCTGAGGCTTTCTTT CASSRAPEAFF NA NA TRBV4-2 11 TRBJ1-1
TGCGCCAGCAGCTCGGGCAGGGCGACAGATACGCAGTATTTT CASSSGRATDTQYF NA NA TRBV5-1 14 TRBJ2-3
TGTGCCAGCAGCCAAGCCCTGGGGGGGATGGGGAACACTGAAGCTTTCTTT CASSQALGGMGNTEAFF NA NA TRBV4-2 17 TRBJ1-1
TGCGCCAGCAGCTTGCAGGGGGCATCGAATGAAAAACTGTTTTTT CASSLQGASNEKLFF TRBD1 NA TRBV5-1 15 TRBJ1-4
TGTGCCATCAGTGAGTCGCGGGCTAGCGGGGGAGAGACCCAGTACTTC CAISESRASGGETQYF TRBD2 NA TRBV10-3 16 TRBJ2-5
TGTGCCAGCACCGGGACAGGTAACACTGAAGCTTTCTTT CASTGTGNTEAFF TRBD1 NA TRBV6-5 13 TRBJ1-1
TGTGCCAGCAGCTTAGTTGGGACAGGGGATCAGCCCCAGCATTTT CASSLVGTGDQPQHF TRBD1 NA TRBV7-9 15 TRBJ1-5
TGTGCCAGTAGTGGAGCAGGGGCAACTAATGAAAAACTGTTTTTT CASSGAGATNEKLFF NA few TRBV19 15 TRBJ1-4
TGTGCCAGCAGTGAAGCCGGTCTAGGTGCCTCGAACACTGAAGCTTTCTTT CASSEAGLGASNTEAFF NA NA TRBV6-1 17 TRBJ1-1
TGTGCCAGCAGCCATGGGGACAGACCAGCGAAGAACACTGAAGCTTTCTTT CASSHGDRPAKNTEAFF TRBD1 NA TRBV5-8 17 TRBJ1-1
TGTGCCAGCAGCCACACGGGAGAGACCCAGTACTTC CASSHTGETQYF NA NA TRBV6-5 12 TRBJ2-5
TGTGCCAGCAGCTTAGGGACTAGGAGGACCACCGGGGAGCTGTTTTTT CASSLGTRRTTGELFF TRBD2 NA TRBV7-8 16 TRBJ2-2
TGTGCCAGCAGCCAGTTCCGGGGTCAGGAAGCTTTCTTT CASSQFRGQEAFF NA once TRBV3-1/TRBV3-2 13 TRBJ1-1
TGTGCCAGCAGTTTCAGCGGGGGCGCCTATGGCTACACCTTC CASSFSGGAYGYTF NA NA TRBV27 14 TRBJ1-2
TGTGCCTGGCATAGGGACAGGCCTAAGGGCTACACCTTC CAWHRDRPKGYTF TRBD1 few TRBV30 13 TRBJ1-2
TGTGCCAGCAGTTACGCACGTCCCAGGGGCTACACCTTC CASSYARPRGYTF NA NA TRBV6-2/TRBV6-3 13 TRBJ1-2
TGTGCCAGCTCACCACCGGACAGACAAGAGACCCAGTACTTC CASSPPDRQETQYF NA NA TRBV18 14 TRBJ2-5
TGTGCCAGCAGCCAAGGGGACAGCCCCACCTATGGCTACACCTTC CASSQGDSPTYGYTF TRBD1 NA TRBV4-2 15 TRBJ1-2
TGTGCCAGCAGCGTTCAGGGGGCGAGGGGCTACACCTTC CASSVQGARGYTF TRBD1 NA TRBV13 13 TRBJ1-2
TGTGCCAGCAGCGTAGACGGGGGGGAAAAACTGTTTTTT CASSVDGGEKLFF NA NA TRBV9 13 TRBJ1-4
TGTGCCAGCAGCTTAGGGTGGGGCGCTGCCTACGAGCAGTACTTC CASSLGWGAAYEQYF NA NA TRBV7-8 15 TRBJ2-7
TGTGCCAGCAGCTTAGCGAGGTGGAACACCGGGGAGCTGTTTTTT CASSLARWNTGELFF NA NA TRBV11-1 15 TRBJ2-2
TGTGCCAGCAGGGACCAACAGGGGGCAGGGTATGGCTACACCTTC CASRDQQGAGYGYTF TRBD1 few TRBV2 15 TRBJ1-2